The 20 T cell receptor beta chains presented below share a single source sample, sequenced in a study of shared clonotypes between healthy human individuals (dated by TCRdb to 2019 to 2021). To prepare the library, the immunoSEQ multiplex PCR assay was applied. The source is immuneACCESS, and TCRdb retained only in-frame sequences with V and J called. Part of the clones is not carried over; for the studies checked, unresolved V genes explain less than half of this, and the remainder is unexplained. The sample profile shows approximately 460,000 clones; roughly three quarters of them were found once. The top ten hold approximately 12% of the sample. The sequenced sample consisted of PBMCs. These receptors all come from a woman aged 40 to 50 in good health. Some clones in this sample may be carry-over from other donors' samples.

To note about this clone: A read error is likely here: a far larger clone is one base away. The chain uses TRBV4-2 and TRBJ1-1, with TRBD1 matching 8 bases. This CDR3 contains 12 residues. Trimming cost V 4 bases and J 9 bases; bases outside gene matches: 4. Germline-derived CDR1 and CDR2 are LGHNA and YNFKEQ. The CDR3 nucleotides read TGTGCCAGCAGCCGACGACAGGGGCAAGCTTTCTTT. Residues: CASSRRQGQAFF.

V and J are TRBV5-1 and TRBJ1-5; D is unclear. The germline CDR1 and CDR2 sequences are SGHRS and YFSETQ. This CDR3 is built from 15 residues. V lost 0 bases and J lost 1, with 8 bases in between. CDR3 region: CASSLDGISNQPQHF. CDR3 DNA: TGCGCCAGCAGCTTGGACGGGATCAGCAATCAGCCCCAGCATTTT. Full variable domain (missing parts from reference TRBV5-1 and TRBJ1-5): KAGVTQTPRYLIKTRGQQVTLSCSPISGHRSVSWYQQTPGQGLQFLFEYFSETQRNKGNFPGRFSGRQFSNSRSEMNVSTLELGDSALYLCASSLDGISNQPQHFGDGTRLSIL.

The rearrangement links TRBV9 to TRBJ2-2; a possible D gene is TRBD2 (6 bases). CDR1 SGDLS and CDR2 YYNGEE come from the germline V gene. The CDR3 length is 15 residues. V dropped 2 bases and J dropped 5 bases, with 13 bases sitting between them. The CDR3 sequence is CASSVRDSYTGELFF. The CDR3 nucleotides are TGTGCCAGCAGCGTGAGGGACTCCTATACCGGGGAGCTGTTTTTT.

The chain has TRBV7-2 and TRBJ2-1; tentatively, D is TRBD2 (6 bases). Trimming stripped 2 bases from V and 3 bases from J, with 14 bases between. CDR1 is SGHTA, CDR2 FQGNSA, per germline. CDR3 length: 16 residues. The DNA of the CDR3 is TGTGCCAGCAGCTTAATTTCCCGAGCGGGCTACAATGAGCAGTTCTTC. Translation: CASSLISRAGYNEQFF.

This clone was picked up many times. The chain carries TRBV15 and TRBJ1-1; no clear D gene. Germline-derived CDR1 and CDR2 are LNHNV and YYDKDF (reference sequence). The CDR3 sequence is 13 residues long. Trimming shortened V by 5 bases and J by 2 bases, and 9 bases separated the two germline ends. The CDR3 nucleotides read TGTGCCACCAGCCTAGACTCTAACACTGAAGCTTTCTTT. The encoded protein is CATSLDSNTEAFF.

With regard to this clone: This likely reflects a read error, since a far larger clone is one base away. The rearrangement joins TRBV28 to TRBJ1-5; D uncertain. CDR1 is MDHEN and CDR2 is SYDVKM in the germline V gene. The CDR3 has 13 amino acids. The germline V and J ends were trimmed by 2 bases and 11 bases, with 13 bases remaining between them. This chain's CDR3 is CASSLAVIGAQHF. CDR3 sequence (DNA): TGTGCCAGCAGTTTAGCAGTTATCGGTGCCCAGCATTTT. Full variable domain (outside the CDR3, taken from reference TRBV28 and TRBJ1-5): DVKVTQSSRYLVKRTGEKVFLECVQDMDHENMFWYRQDPGLGLRLIYFSYDVKMKEKGDIPEGYSVSREKKERFSLILESASTNQTSMYLCASSLAVIGAQHFGDGTRLSIL.

V and J are TRBV2 and TRBJ1-1, with D perhaps matching TRBD1 (5 bases). Germline assignment: CDR1 SNHLY and CDR2 FYNNEI. Trimming took off 9 bases at V and 4 bases at J, with 18 bases between the two ends. The CDR3 totals 14 residues. CDR3 nucleotides: TGTGCCAGTTCACGAAAACAGGTGACCACTGAAGCTTTCTTT. Protein: CASSRKQVTTEAFF.

This clone was observed at least ten times. The CDR3: CASSTLAGLNNEQFF. The CDR3 nucleotides are TGTGCCAGCAGCACACTAGCGGGTCTTAACAATGAGCAGTTCTTC. V is TRBV9 and J is TRBJ2-1, with TRBD2 matching 9 bases. Trimming removed 4 bases from V and 5 bases from J; junction bases left unmatched: 7. The CDR3 spans 15 residues. The germline V gene encodes CDR1 SGDLS and CDR2 YYNGEE.

The V gene is TRBV5-1, the J gene TRBJ1-4; possible D gene TRBD1, 5 bases. The CDR3 has 13 residues. Germline assignment: CDR1 SGHRS and CDR2 YFSETQ. Trimming took 4 bases from V and 8 from J, leaving 12 bases between them. CDR3 in amino acids: CASSGGTDEKLFF. The DNA of the CDR3 is TGCGCCAGCAGCGGTGGGACGGACGAAAAACTGTTTTTT. Full variable domain (outside the CDR3, taken from reference TRBV5-1 and TRBJ1-4): KAGVTQTPRYLIKTRGQQVTLSCSPISGHRSVSWYQQTPGQGLQFLFEYFSETQRNKGNFPGRFSGRQFSNSRSEMNVSTLELGDSALYLCASSGGTDEKLFFGSGTQLSVL.

With regard to this clone: The identical CDR3 is also encoded by other nucleotide sequences in the sample. This chain uses TRBV18 with TRBJ2-1; D remains ambiguous. Germline V lookup: CDR1 KGHSH, CDR2 LQKENI. The ends were cut back, 6 bases at V and 2 bases at J, with 2 bases in the middle. The CDR3 length is 11 residues. Written as DNA, the CDR3 is TGTGCCAGCTCGCCCTACAATGAGCAGTTCTTC. It encodes CASSPYNEQFF. The whole variable domain, filled in from reference TRBV18 and TRBJ2-1, reads NAGVMQNPRHLVRRRGQEARLRCSPMKGHSHVYWYRQLPEEGLKFMVYLQKENIIDESGMPKERFSAEFPKEGPSILRIQQVVRGDSAAYFCASSPYNEQFFGPGTRLTVL.

The genes are TRBV28 and TRBJ1-5; D gene ambiguous. The germline CDR1 and CDR2 sequences are MDHEN and SYDVKM. V dropped 2 bases and J dropped 4 bases, with 9 bases sitting between them. This CDR3 region has 14 residues. The CDR3 region has the DNA TGTGCCAGCAGTTTACTTGCGGGTAATCAGCCCCAGCATTTT. Its protein product is CASSLLAGNQPQHF.

This clone was counted between two and nine times. V is TRBV5-5 and J is TRBJ2-7; the D gene is possibly TRBD2 (5 bases). CDR1 and CDR2 from the germline V gene are SGHKS and YYEKEE (reference sequence). CDR3 length: 14 residues. V shed 5 bases and J shed 0 bases, with 12 bases lying between them. The CDR3 here is CASRRADLSYEQYF. The CDR3, as DNA: TGTGCCAGCAGAAGAGCGGATCTCTCCTACGAGCAGTACTTC.

This clone appeared a single time. The chain combines TRBV27 with TRBJ2-2, with 11 bases lining up with TRBD2. Germline V gene sequence: CDR1 MNHEY, CDR2 SMNVEV (reference sequence). The trim removed 6 bases at V and 2 bases at J, leaving 17 bases unmatched. This CDR3 is 20 amino acids long. The CDR3 sequence: CASSPISGRAGISNTGELFF. CDR3 sequence (DNA): TGTGCCAGCAGCCCTATTAGCGGGAGGGCGGGGATAAGTAACACCGGGGAGCTGTTTTTT.

Notes on this clone: A far larger clone is one base from this, pointing to a likely read error. Here the CDR3 omits its conserved ending phenylalanine or tryptophan, so a read error is the likely source. This chain connects TRBV6-1 to TRBJ1-2, with a possible D match to TRBD1 (5 bases). The CDR3 runs to 13 residues. Per germline, CDR1 MNHNS and CDR2 SASEGT. V was shortened by 11 bases and J by 8 bases, with 21 bases between the two germline ends. The CDR3 DNA sequence: TGTGCCGGAGCAGCGGGGGGAGGTGAAGGCTACACCCTC. This codes for CAGAAGGGEGYTL.

This clone was detected only a few times. The chain joins TRBV30 to TRBJ1-1, with D uncertain. From germline, CDR1 is GTSNPN and CDR2 SVGIG (reference sequence). This CDR3 comprises 13 residues. Here the CDR3 DNA reads TGTGGCGAGCAGAGGCGGTTGAACACTGAAGCTTTCTTT. It encodes CGEQRRLNTEAFF.

This chain uses TRBV27 with TRBJ2-3; no firm D call. Per the germline V gene, CDR1 is MNHEY and CDR2 is SMNVEV (reference sequence). The CDR3 contains 14 residues. Trimming shortened V by 5 bases and J by 3 bases, and 12 bases separated the two germline ends. The CDR3 sequence: CASSPLQETDTQYF. DNA for the CDR3: TGTGCCAGCAGTCCCCTGCAGGAAACAGATACGCAGTATTTT.

This clone was counted a few times. This chain uses TRBV5-4 with TRBJ2-1, with no clear D. Trimming cost V 3 bases and J 10 bases, with 14 bases left between them. This CDR3 contains 13 residues. Germline CDR1 reads SGHNT; CDR2 reads YYREEE (reference sequence). This chain's CDR3 is CASSSPGSGEQFF. The CDR3 DNA follows: TGTGCCAGCAGCTCGCCCGGAAGTGGGGAGCAGTTCTTC.

A word on this clone: This sample includes further DNA sequences coding for the same CDR3. The J gene is TRBJ2-3, the V gene TRBV20-1; unclear D gene. CDR1 is DFQATT and CDR2 is SNEGSKA in the germline V gene (reference sequence). The V and J ends lost 3 bases and 1 base respectively, with 2 bases between them. The CDR3 loop spans 11 amino acids. The CDR3 loop is CSASGTDTQYF. The CDR3 DNA reads TGCAGTGCTAGCGGCACAGATACGCAGTATTTT.

The chain couples TRBV14 to TRBJ1-3; D is possibly TRBD1 (5 bases). Between the trimmed V and J ends, which lost 0 bases and 4 bases, there was a span of 10 bases. This CDR3 comprises 15 residues. Germline-derived CDR1 and CDR2 are SGHDN and FVKESK. CDR3 in amino acids: CASSQEPGRGNTIYF. DNA for the CDR3: TGTGCCAGCAGCCAAGAACCGGGGCGGGGAAACACCATATATTTT.

Turning to this clone: With only one base between it and a far larger clone, this is likely a read error. This specimen includes other DNA sequences encoding the same CDR3. This rearrangement joins TRBV7-2 to TRBJ1-2; no clear D gene. This CDR3 has 14 residues. In germline, CDR1 is SGHTA, CDR2 FQGNSA. For the CDR3, the DNA is TGCGCCAGCAGCTTAGCCAGCGGGGATTATGGCTACACCTTC. It translates to CASSLASGDYGYTF. Full variable domain (missing parts from reference TRBV7-2 and TRBJ1-2): GAGVSQSPSNKVTEKGKDVELRCDPISGHTALYWYRQSLGQGLEFLIYFQGNSAPDKSGLPSDRFSAERTGGSVSTLTIQRTQQEDSAVYLCASSLASGDYGYTFGSGTRLTVV.